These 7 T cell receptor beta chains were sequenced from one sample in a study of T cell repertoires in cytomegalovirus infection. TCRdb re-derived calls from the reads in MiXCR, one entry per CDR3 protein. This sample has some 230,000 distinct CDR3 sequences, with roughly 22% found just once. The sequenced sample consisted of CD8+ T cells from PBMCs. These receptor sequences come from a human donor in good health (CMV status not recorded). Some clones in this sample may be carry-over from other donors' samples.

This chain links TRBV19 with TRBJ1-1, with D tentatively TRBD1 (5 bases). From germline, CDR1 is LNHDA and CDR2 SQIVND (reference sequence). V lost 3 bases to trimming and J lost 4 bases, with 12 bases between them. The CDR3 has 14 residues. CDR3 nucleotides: TGTGCCAGTAGTATTACAGGTTCAATCACTGAAGCTTTCTTT. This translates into CASSITGSITEAFF.

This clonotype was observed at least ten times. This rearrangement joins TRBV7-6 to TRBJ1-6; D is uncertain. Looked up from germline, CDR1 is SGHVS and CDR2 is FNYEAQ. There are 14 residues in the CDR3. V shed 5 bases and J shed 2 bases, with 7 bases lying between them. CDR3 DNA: TGTGCCAGCAGCCCCGGGCCCTATAATTCACCCCTCCACTTT. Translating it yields CASSPGPYNSPLHF.

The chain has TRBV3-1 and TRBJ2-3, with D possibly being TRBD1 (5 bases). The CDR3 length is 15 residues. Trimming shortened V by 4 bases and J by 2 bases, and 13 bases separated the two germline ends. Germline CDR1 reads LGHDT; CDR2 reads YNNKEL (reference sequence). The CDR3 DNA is TGTGCCAGCAGCCTTTCCGACAGCTACACAGATACGCAGTATTTT. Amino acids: CASSLSDSYTDTQYF.

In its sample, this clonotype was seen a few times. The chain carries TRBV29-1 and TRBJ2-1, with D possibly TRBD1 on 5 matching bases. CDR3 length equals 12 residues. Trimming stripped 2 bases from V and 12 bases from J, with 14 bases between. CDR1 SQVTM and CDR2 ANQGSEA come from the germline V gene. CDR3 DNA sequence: TGCAGCGTTGAATTCACCAACCAGGGGCAGTTCTTC. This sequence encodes CSVEFTNQGQFF.

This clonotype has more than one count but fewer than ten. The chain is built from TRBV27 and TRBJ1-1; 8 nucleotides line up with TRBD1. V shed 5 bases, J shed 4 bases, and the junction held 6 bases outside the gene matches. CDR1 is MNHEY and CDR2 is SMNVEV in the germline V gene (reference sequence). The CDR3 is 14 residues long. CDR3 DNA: TGTGCCAGCAGTATAGGACAGGGTGGCACTGAAGCTTTCTTT. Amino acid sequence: CASSIGQGGTEAFF.

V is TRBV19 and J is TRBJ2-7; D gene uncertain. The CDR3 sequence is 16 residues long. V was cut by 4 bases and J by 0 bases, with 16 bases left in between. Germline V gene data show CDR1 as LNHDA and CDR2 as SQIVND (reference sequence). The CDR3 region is CASSTSSLRSSYEQYF. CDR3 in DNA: TGTGCCAGTAGTACCTCTTCCCTAAGGAGCTCCTACGAGCAGTACTTC.

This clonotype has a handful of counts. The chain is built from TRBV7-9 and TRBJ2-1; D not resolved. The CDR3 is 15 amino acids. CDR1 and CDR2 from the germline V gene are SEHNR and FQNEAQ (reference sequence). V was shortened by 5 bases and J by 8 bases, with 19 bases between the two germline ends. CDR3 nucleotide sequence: TGTGCCAGCAGCCCCTCAGAGATGGGTTCCGATGAGCAGTTCTTC. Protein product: CASSPSEMGSDEQFF.